The 31 T cell receptor beta chains in this list originate from one sample, sequenced in a study of regulatory T cells in long-lasting Graves disease. Time point denoted: newly diagnosed GD, antithyroid drugs for less than 3 months. RNA from PBMCs was the source of the TCR library. Arm-PCR of CDR3 regions with iRepertoire HTBI primers generated TCR beta libraries. TCRdb recomputed calls from the multiplex PCR reads with MiXCR, one row per CDR3 protein. The data contain under 450,000 distinct CDR3 sequences, about 16% of them singletons. These data were likewise used in another study, on T cells in Graves' hyperthyroidism and ophthalmopathy.

Material: peripheral blood mononuclear cells (PBMCs), obtained at new diagnosis, from a patient treated with antithyroid drugs. Receptors originate from a woman younger than 30 with Graves disease.

This clonotype was seen ten or more times. The chain is built from TRBV11-1 and TRBJ2-1; 9 bases line up with TRBD2. The CDR3 sequence is 16 residues long. Germline V gene data show CDR1 as SGHAT and CDR2 as FQDESV (reference sequence). V trimming: 1 base; J trimming: 6 bases; junction bases outside the gene matches: 7. CDR3 in DNA: TGTGCCAGCAGCTTAGGTCCAGCGGGGGGCCTCAATGAGCAGTTCTTC. Encoded protein: CASSLGPAGGLNEQFF.

This clonotype was seen a handful of times. The chain joins TRBV10-3 to TRBJ1-3, with 7 nucleotides matching TRBD1. V shed 5 bases, J shed 2 bases, and the junction held 6 bases outside the gene matches. CDR3 length: 15 residues. Germline V lookup: CDR1 ENHRY, CDR2 SYGVKD. In nucleotides, the CDR3 is TGTGCCATCAGTCCAGACAGGGCCGCTGGAAACACCATATATTTT. It translates to CAISPDRAAGNTIYF.

This clonotype came up many times. The rearrangement links TRBV5-1 to TRBJ1-2, with unresolved D. CDR1 is SGHRS, CDR2 YFSETQ, per germline. The CDR3 has 14 amino acids. Trimming removed 0 bases at V and 5 bases at J, with 11 bases between. CDR3 in DNA: TGCGCCAGCAGCTTGGCGCCAGGCTTGTATGGCTACACCTTC. This encodes CASSLAPGLYGYTF.

This chain uses TRBV30 with TRBJ1-4; 9 bases line up with TRBD1. The junction had 7 bases not matched to a gene; V was cut back by 3 bases and J by 8 bases. Germline V gene data show CDR1 as GTSNPN and CDR2 as SVGIG (reference sequence). CDR3 length: 14 amino acids. The CDR3 DNA is TGTGCCTGGAGACTCAGGACAGGGGAAGAAAAACTGTTTTTT. The encoded protein is CAWRLRTGEEKLFF.

The chain joins TRBV7-6 to TRBJ2-3, with TRBD1 matching 7 bases. Looked up from germline, CDR1 is SGHVS and CDR2 is FNYEAQ. The CDR3 totals 16 residues. With V trimmed by 4 bases and J by 2 bases, 9 bases remained unmatched. Written as DNA, the CDR3 is TGTGCCAGCAGCTGGCAGGGGGTCTCCTCCACAGATACGCAGTATTTT. It yields the protein CASSWQGVSSTDTQYF.

This clonotype was picked up many times. CDR3 region: CASSRAKGYEQYF. The DNA of the CDR3 is TGTGCCAGCAGCAGAGCGAAAGGCTACGAGCAGTACTTC. J is TRBJ2-7 and V is TRBV11-2; D gene ambiguous. Germline-derived CDR1 and CDR2 are SGHAT and FQNNGV. The germline V and J ends were trimmed by 5 bases and 3 bases, with 11 bases remaining between them. CDR3 size: 13 residues.

This clonotype appeared many times. The genes are TRBV5-1 and TRBJ2-1; 7 nucleotides agree with TRBD2. The CDR3 sequence is 15 residues long. J lost 5 bases, V lost 4 bases, and 9 bases had no gene match. The germline V gene has CDR1 SGHRS and CDR2 YFSETQ. The CDR3 sequence: CASSPGLVSDNEQFF. The DNA of the CDR3 is TGCGCCAGCAGCCCAGGACTAGTGTCTGACAATGAGCAGTTCTTC.

Comments on this clonotype: A much larger clone is a single base away; this may be a read error. The J gene is TRBJ2-7, the V gene TRBV16; TRBD1 agrees at 10 bases. Looked up from germline, CDR1 is KGHSY and CDR2 is FQNENV. This CDR3 has 16 residues. V dropped 4 bases and J dropped 0; count of bases not matched to a gene: 6. The CDR3 here is CASSPPGQGTSYEQYF. The CDR3 DNA reads TGTGCCAGCAGCCCCCCGGGACAGGGGACCTCCTACGAGCAGTACTTC.

There are many counts of this clonotype. This rearrangement joins TRBV5-4 to TRBJ2-5, with 9 bases that match TRBD1. Germline loops: CDR1 SGHNT, CDR2 YYREEE (reference sequence). This CDR3 spans 15 amino acids. The V and J ends lost 4 bases and 4 bases, in that order; junction bases with no gene match: 8. As DNA, the CDR3 is TGTGCCAGCAGCCCTTCGACAGGGGGGGGAGAGACCCAGTACTTC. It translates to CASSPSTGGGETQYF.

This clonotype was observed at least ten times. The chain carries TRBV7-3 and TRBJ2-2; D is ambiguous. Trimming removed 2 bases from V and 3 bases from J, with 4 bases in between. Germline V gene sequence: CDR1 SGHTA, CDR2 FQGTGA. CDR3 size: 13 residues. The CDR3 bases are TGTGCCAGCAGCTTAGCGGACACCGGGGAGCTGTTTTTT. Amino acids: CASSLADTGELFF.

This clonotype was observed many times. The J gene is TRBJ1-1, the V gene TRBV3-1, with D perhaps TRBD1 (6 bases). The CDR3 has 17 residues. CDR1 LGHDT and CDR2 YNNKEL come from the germline V gene (reference sequence). V was trimmed by 2 bases and J by 2 bases, leaving 18 bases between them. The CDR3 reads CASSQRGGTHHNTEAFF. In DNA, the CDR3 is TGTGCCAGCAGCCAACGCGGAGGGACACATCACAACACTGAAGCTTTCTTT.

This clonotype was seen ten or more times. The chain recombines TRBV10-3 with TRBJ2-5; 8 bases agree with TRBD2. The CDR3 loop spans 13 amino acids. V trimming: 6 bases; J trimming: 3 bases; junction bases outside the gene matches: 3. Germline CDR1 and CDR2: ENHRY and SYGVKD. In DNA, the CDR3 is TGTGCCATCAGGAAAGCGGGAGAAGAGACCCAGTACTTC. This gives the protein CAIRKAGEETQYF.

This clonotype occurred many times. The chain has TRBV12-3 or TRBV12-4 and TRBJ2-1, with TRBD1 matching over 7 bases. The CDR3 runs to 11 residues. J lost 12 bases, V lost 3 bases, and 2 bases had no gene match. In DNA, the CDR3 is TGTGCCAGCAGTTTCCGGGACAGGCAGTTCTTC. This sequence encodes CASSFRDRQFF.

A few counts support this clonotype. The chain couples TRBV4-2 to TRBJ2-7; perhaps TRBD2 as D (5 bases). V lost 0 bases, J lost 2 bases, and 11 bases lay in between. The CDR3 is 15 residues long. Germline CDR1 is LGHNA and CDR2 is YNFKEQ. The CDR3: CASSQDWTGTYEQYF. CDR3 DNA: TGTGCCAGCAGCCAAGATTGGACTGGGACCTACGAGCAGTACTTC.

This clonotype has ten or more counts. The V call is TRBV5-6, the J call TRBJ2-2; 7 bases are a match to TRBD1. With V trimmed by 4 bases and J by 4 bases, 4 bases remained unmatched. The CDR3 is made up of 14 amino acids. CDR1 SGHDT and CDR2 YYEEEE come from the germline V gene. The CDR3 is CASSLTGTTGELFF. CDR3 DNA sequence: TGTGCCAGCAGCCTGACAGGGACCACCGGGGAGCTGTTTTTT. Full variable domain (outside the CDR3, taken from reference TRBV5-6 and TRBJ2-2): DAGVTQSPTHLIKTRGQQVTLRCSPKSGHDTVSWYQQALGQGPQFIFQYYEEEERQRGNFPDRFSGHQFPNYSSELNVNALLLGDSALYLCASSLTGTTGELFFGEGSRLTVL.

This clonotype occurred many times. The chain carries TRBV28 and TRBJ1-2; 9 positions agree with TRBD1. Germline CDR1 and CDR2: MDHEN and SYDVKM. The CDR3 consists of 14 residues. The V gene end was trimmed by 3 bases and the J gene end by 7 bases; junction bases not matched to a gene: 6. CDR3 sequence (DNA): TGTGCCAGCAGTTTGACAGGGGGTAAAGGTGGCTACACCTTC. Protein product: CASSLTGGKGGYTF.

V and J are TRBV2 and TRBJ2-3; 13 bases match TRBD2. With V trimmed by 6 bases and J by 1 base, 4 bases remained unmatched. The CDR3 has 16 residues. Germline V gives CDR1 SNHLY, CDR2 FYNNEI. As DNA, the CDR3 is TGTGCCAGCAGAGCCGGGACTAGCGGGGGCACAGATACGCAGTATTTT. Protein: CASRAGTSGGTDTQYF. Based on the CDR3 plus reference TRBV2 and TRBJ2-3, the full variable domain is EPEVTQTPSHQVTQMGQEVILRCVPISNHLYFYWYRQILGQKVEFLVSFYNNEISEKSEIFDDQFSVERPDGSNFTLKIRSTKLEDSAMYFCASRAGTSGGTDTQYFGPGTRLTVL.

This clonotype was seen at least ten times. This rearrangement joins TRBV12-3 or TRBV12-4 to TRBJ2-3; TRBD1 agrees at 10 bases. J gave up 8 bases and V 6 bases, and 8 bases lay outside the gene matches. The CDR3 loop spans 14 amino acids. As DNA, the CDR3 is TGTGCCAGCAGCCTTGGACAGGGGGTTTCTACGCAGTATTTT. It codes for CASSLGQGVSTQYF.

This clonotype was observed a few times. The chain recombines TRBV27 with TRBJ2-3; D remains unclear. Germline loops: CDR1 MNHEY, CDR2 SMNVEV (reference sequence). V lost 6 bases and J lost 3, with 19 bases in between. The CDR3 sequence is 16 residues long. CDR3 DNA: TGTGCCAGCAGATTGCATTGGAGACTCCTGACAGATACGCAGTATTTT. Translated: CASRLHWRLLTDTQYF.

This clonotype was counted ten times or more. The chain combines TRBV28 with TRBJ2-7; a possible D gene is TRBD2 (6 bases). The CDR3 loop spans 13 amino acids. Trimming took off 8 bases at V and 0 bases at J, with 11 bases between the two ends. The germline V gene has CDR1 MDHEN and CDR2 SYDVKM. The CDR3 protein is CASRDSSSYEQYF. The CDR3, as DNA: TGTGCCAGCCGGGACTCCAGCTCCTACGAGCAGTACTTC.

There are many counts of this clonotype. V usage is TRBV5-1 and J usage is TRBJ1-2; 8 positions agree with TRBD1. The length of the CDR3 is 14 residues. Germline loops: CDR1 SGHRS, CDR2 YFSETQ. Trimming removed 3 bases from V and 10 bases from J; junction bases left unmatched: 11. In nucleotides, the CDR3 is TGCGCCAGCAGCTCAGCACCGGGACAGGTGGACTACACCTTC. Amino acid sequence: CASSSAPGQVDYTF.

This clonotype was observed many times. J is TRBJ2-3 and V is TRBV30, with TRBD1 matching over 9 bases. J gave up 1 base and V 4 bases, and 3 bases lay outside the gene matches. This CDR3 contains 14 residues. Germline CDR1 and CDR2: GTSNPN and SVGIG (reference sequence). The CDR3 is CAWTGTGRTDTQYF. In DNA form, the CDR3 reads TGTGCCTGGACCGGGACAGGGCGCACAGATACGCAGTATTTT.

This clonotype occurred many times. V and J are TRBV10-1 and TRBJ2-3, with 10 bases matching TRBD1. CDR1 and CDR2 from the germline V gene are WNHNN and SYGVQD (reference sequence). This CDR3 contains 15 residues. J gave up 3 bases and V 4 bases, and 4 bases lay outside the gene matches. The CDR3 DNA reads as TGCGCCAGCAGTGCCGGACAGGGGGAGACAGATACGCAGTATTTT. It yields the protein CASSAGQGETDTQYF.

Ten or more counts support this clonotype. The chain combines TRBV7-9 with TRBJ2-1; TRBD2 agrees at 9 bases. Germline CDR1 SEHNR, CDR2 FQNEAQ (reference sequence). The CDR3 contains 16 residues. V shed 4 bases and J 4 bases; nucleotides not matched to a gene: 8. The CDR3 DNA sequence: TGTGCCAGCAGCTCTCTTAGCGGGAGAGAGTACAATGAGCAGTTCTTC. It encodes CASSSLSGREYNEQFF.

This clonotype was detected many times. V is TRBV7-3 and J is TRBJ2-2; weak D call: TRBD2 (6 bases). This CDR3 is 13 amino acids long. The germline V gene encodes CDR1 SGHTA and CDR2 FQGTGA. Trimming removed 5 bases from V and 6 bases from J, with 10 bases in between. Here the CDR3 reads CASSPTSPGELFF. The CDR3 DNA follows: TGTGCCAGCAGCCCTACTAGCCCCGGGGAGCTGTTTTTT.

This clonotype was counted between two and nine times. The chain couples TRBV5-5 to TRBJ2-1; D not resolved. The V end lost 3 bases, the J end lost 9 bases, and 13 bases lay between the germline ends. CDR3 length: 13 amino acids. Germline V gene lookup returns CDR1 SGHKS and CDR2 YYEKEE (reference sequence). CDR3 nucleotides: TGTGCCAGCAGCTACACCTCGGTTGGTGAGCAGTTCTTC. It codes for CASSYTSVGEQFF.

V and J are TRBV7-9 and TRBJ2-2; 7 nucleotides line up with TRBD2. V dropped 5 bases and J dropped 0; count of bases not matched to a gene: 6. Looked up from germline, CDR1 is SEHNR and CDR2 is FQNEAQ (reference sequence). The CDR3 covers 16 residues. The CDR3 reads CASSPPGTTNTGELFF. The CDR3 DNA reads as TGTGCCAGCAGCCCCCCCGGGACTACGAACACCGGGGAGCTGTTTTTT.

This clonotype was found many times. V and J are TRBV5-1 and TRBJ2-1; the match to TRBD2 covers 8 bases. Germline V gene lookup returns CDR1 SGHRS and CDR2 YFSETQ. With V trimmed by 0 bases and J by 9 bases, 8 bases remained unmatched. The CDR3 runs 15 residues. In nucleotides, the CDR3 is TGCGCCAGCAGCTTGGAAAGGCGGGAGGCGGGTGAGCAGTTCTTC. Translated: CASSLERREAGEQFF.

This clonotype came up a few times. The chain joins TRBV20-1 to TRBJ2-2; D gene ambiguous. The germline V gene has CDR1 DFQATT and CDR2 SNEGSKA (reference sequence). The CDR3 totals 13 residues. V was pared by 5 bases and J by 3 bases, with 10 bases between. The CDR3 coding sequence is TGCAGTGCTTTCCAGGCCCACACCGGGGAGCTGTTTTTT. Its protein product is CSAFQAHTGELFF.

The chain has TRBV5-1 and TRBJ2-7; 12 bases align to TRBD1. Germline V lookup: CDR1 SGHRS, CDR2 YFSETQ. The CDR3 loop spans 21 amino acids. Unmatched junction bases numbered 25, after V lost 3 bases and J lost 6 bases. CDR3 in amino acids: CASSSWPGQGARLGPFCEQYF. CDR3 bases: TGCGCCAGCAGCTCCTGGCCGGGACAGGGGGCGCGGTTGGGCCCCTTTTGCGAGCAGTACTTC.

This clonotype was counted many times. The V and J genes are TRBV6-5 and TRBJ2-7; D ambiguous. Germline V CDR1 and CDR2: MNHEY, SVGAGI. V shed 0 bases and J shed 3 bases, with 6 bases lying between them. The CDR3 length is 13 residues. The CDR3: CASSYSRGYEQYF. The CDR3 DNA reads TGTGCCAGCAGTTACTCCCGAGGCTACGAGCAGTACTTC.